The clone carrying this T cell receptor (beta chain) was seen repeatedly, ten times or more. Its antigen is unidentified. The CDR3 regions of TCR beta were amplified from RNA transcripts. When the TCR CDR3 underwent first-round RT-PCR, the HTBI primer set was used. TCRdb used MiXCR to reprocess the multiplex PCR reads, holding one entry per CDR3 protein. The repertoire has 550,000 to 650,000 distinct CDR3 sequences, less than 15% of them found once; the top ten carry approximately 15%. These data originate in a study of T cells in Graves' hyperthyroidism and ophthalmopathy. Study-level findings and limits: The model identified upcoming ophthalmopathy a median 6.5 months ahead of onset. Most thyroid clonotypes that were expanded above 0.001 also turned up in blood.

Participants, patients aged 18 to 65, had newly diagnosed hyperthyroidism with a duration under 2 months. PBMCs came from about 10 ml fresh peripheral blood. Trimming stripped 5 bases from V and 0 bases from J, with 17 bases between. This CDR3 spans 16 amino acids. Germline V CDR1 and CDR2: SGHAT, FQNNGV. The genes are TRBV11-2 and TRBJ2-7; tentative D call: TRBD2 (9 bases). The sequenced material came from blood. This TCR was recovered from a woman aged 35 to 49 with Graves' hyperthyroidism. For the CDR3, the DNA is TGTGCCAGCAGCCAGGGGGCGGGAGGGACCTCCTACGAGCAGTACTTC. Encoded protein: CASSQGAGGTSYEQYF.